These 30 T cell receptor beta chains originate from one sample sequenced in a study of OX40 agonist ivuxolimab in advanced cancers. The library was generated by the immunoSEQ multiplex PCR assay. Here the immuneACCESS table is served through TCRdb, limited to in-frame sequences with V and J called. Missing clones are a known gap in these copies; in checked studies unresolved V genes cover under half, and the rest lacks a known reason. The sample has approximately 66,000 clones on record, less than 85% of them singletons. About 0.82% of the sample is held by the ten biggest clonotypes. Sample: CD4+ or CD8+ T cells sorted from blood, taken in a trial of the OX40 agonist ivuxolimab. The origin of the receptors is an adult with an advanced solid tumor such as melanoma, head and neck, liver or kidney cancer.

The V gene is TRBV7-6, the J gene TRBJ2-7; D possibly corresponds to TRBD1 (6 bases). CDR1 is SGHVS and CDR2 is FNYEAQ in the germline V gene. This CDR3 is 13 amino acids long. The ends were cut back, 5 bases at V and 8 bases at J, with 16 bases in the middle. The CDR3 here is CASSLPGRDKQYF. In DNA form, the CDR3 reads TGTGCCAGCAGCCTCCCCGGAAGGGACAAGCAGTACTTC.

This chain connects TRBV6-1 to TRBJ2-3; TRBD1 is a possible D gene (6 bases). Germline V gives CDR1 MNHNS, CDR2 SASEGT. With 6 bases removed from V and 3 bases from J, the gap between germline ends came to 13 bases. This CDR3 comprises 14 residues. CDR3 protein: CASRLQGRTDTQYF. CDR3 DNA sequence: TGTGCCAGCAGACTACAGGGTCGGACAGATACGCAGTATTTT.

This sequence joins TRBV7-2 and TRBJ2-5; D gene uncertain. V was clipped by 5 bases and J by 1 base, with 8 bases between them. CDR1 SGHTA and CDR2 FQGNSA come from the germline V gene. The CDR3 contains 13 residues. CDR3 amino acids: CASSLNSQETQYF. In nucleotides, the CDR3 is TGTGCCAGCAGCCTAAACAGCCAAGAGACCCAGTACTTC. Variable domain in full (rest from reference TRBV7-2 and TRBJ2-5): GAGVSQSPSNKVTEKGKDVELRCDPISGHTALYWYRQSLGQGLEFLIYFQGNSAPDKSGLPSDRFSAERTGGSVSTLTIQRTQQEDSAVYLCASSLNSQETQYFGPGTRLLVL.

The V and J genes are TRBV2 and TRBJ1-1; D gene uncertain. The CDR3 totals 11 residues. The ends were cut back, 6 bases at V and 1 base at J, with 3 bases in the middle. Germline V gene sequence: CDR1 SNHLY, CDR2 FYNNEI. The CDR3 here is CASRQNTEAFF. The DNA of the CDR3 is TGTGCCAGCAGGCAGAACACTGAAGCTTTCTTT.

V usage is TRBV7-8 and J usage is TRBJ2-7, with D perhaps given as TRBD1 or TRBD2 (5 bases each). There are 16 residues in the CDR3. Germline CDR1 and CDR2: SGHVS and FQNEAQ. V lost 0 bases to trimming and J lost 2 bases, with 14 bases between them. The CDR3 DNA sequence: TGTGCCAGCAGCTTAGCGGCCGGGACGGTTGCCTACGAGCAGTACTTC. It encodes CASSLAAGTVAYEQYF.

The genes are TRBV27 and TRBJ1-3; 7 positions agree with TRBD1. The CDR3 runs to 15 residues. The germline gives CDR1 MNHEY, CDR2 SMNVEV (reference sequence). V trimming: 6 bases; J trimming: 2 bases; junction bases outside the gene matches: 7. This CDR3 is CASSLQGRTGNTIYF. The DNA of the CDR3 is TGTGCCAGCAGCTTACAGGGGAGAACTGGAAACACCATATATTTT.

This clone was seen a single time. This rearrangement joins TRBV28 to TRBJ1-1; D unclear. V was cut by 5 bases and J by 8 bases, with 21 bases left in between. Germline CDR1 is MDHEN and CDR2 is SYDVKM. The CDR3 sequence is 15 residues long. The CDR3 loop reads CASSPGWTGSPEAFF. The DNA of the CDR3 is TGTGCCAGCAGTCCCGGTTGGACTGGGAGCCCCGAAGCTTTCTTT.

The chain uses TRBV7-6 and TRBJ2-3; D gene uncertain. Looked up from germline, CDR1 is SGHVS and CDR2 is FNYEAQ. The CDR3 runs 15 residues. V gave up 4 bases and J gave up 0 bases, with 11 bases separating them. The CDR3 DNA sequence: TGTGCCAGCAGCTCCTTCTCGACTAGCACAGATACGCAGTATTTT. Translated, it gives CASSSFSTSTDTQYF.

This chain uses TRBV2 with TRBJ1-1; 9 positions match TRBD1. The CDR3 totals 15 residues. Germline lookup yields CDR1 SNHLY and CDR2 FYNNEI. V trimming: 6 bases; J trimming: 1 base; junction bases outside the gene matches: 6. For the CDR3, the DNA is TGTGCCAGCAGCGCAAGGGGACAGGGGAACACTGAAGCTTTCTTT. Its translation: CASSARGQGNTEAFF.

The V call is TRBV5-1, the J call TRBJ1-3, with D possibly matching TRBD1 (5 bases). The CDR3 covers 15 residues. V lost 3 bases to trimming and J lost 2 bases, with 12 bases between them. Per germline, CDR1 SGHRS and CDR2 YFSETQ. The CDR3 region is CASSSGGATGNTIYF. For the CDR3, the DNA is TGCGCCAGCAGCTCCGGAGGGGCCACTGGAAACACCATATATTTT.

The V call is TRBV30, the J call TRBJ2-4; D possibly matches TRBD1 or TRBD2 (5 bases each). This CDR3 is built from 17 residues. Germline CDR1 and CDR2: GTSNPN and SVGIG (reference sequence). Trimming took 3 bases from V and 4 from J, leaving 22 bases between them. The CDR3 reads CAWSPGTFSRQKNIQYF. The DNA of the CDR3 is TGTGCCTGGAGCCCGGGGACCTTTTCGCGGCAAAAAAACATTCAGTACTTC.

The chain is built from TRBV14 and TRBJ2-7; D may be TRBD2 (5 bases). CDR1 and CDR2 (germline): SGHDN, FVKESK. The V end was cut by 4 bases, the J end by 1 base, with 14 bases between. The CDR3 is made up of 15 amino acids. The CDR3 protein is CASSPGGYPSYEQYF. DNA for the CDR3: TGTGCCAGCAGCCCTGGAGGTTATCCTTCCTACGAGCAGTACTTC.

J is TRBJ2-7 and V is TRBV7-2, with a possible D match to TRBD2 (5 bases). There are 14 residues in the CDR3. Trimming shortened V by 3 bases and J by 7 bases, and 16 bases separated the two germline ends. Germline values: CDR1 SGHTA, CDR2 FQGNSA. Written as DNA, the CDR3 is TGTGCCAGCAGCTTTACCACCTTCCAGCGGGAGCAGTACTTC. This gives the protein CASSFTTFQREQYF.

The chain is built from TRBV6-1 and TRBJ2-1; D unresolved. Trimming stripped 6 bases from V and 0 bases from J, with 12 bases between. Germline V gene lookup returns CDR1 MNHNS and CDR2 SASEGT. The CDR3 has 15 residues. The CDR3 nucleotides are TGTGCCAGCAGCCCCTGGCAGAGCTCCTACAATGAGCAGTTCTTC. This encodes CASSPWQSSYNEQFF.

The CDR3 loop is CASSRGGNLIEAFF. Here the CDR3 DNA reads TGTGCCAGCAGCCGCGGGGGCAACCTGATAGAAGCTTTCTTT. This rearrangement joins TRBV6-6 to TRBJ1-1, with TRBD1 as a possible D gene (6 bases). The CDR3 has 14 amino acids. Deletions cut 6 bases from V and 8 bases from J, with 19 bases between. CDR1 and CDR2 (germline): MNHNY, SVGAGI (reference sequence).

The genes are TRBV5-8 and TRBJ2-1; D may be TRBD2 (5 bases). V was pared by 2 bases and J by 2 bases, with 14 bases between. From germline, CDR1 is SGHTS and CDR2 YDEGEE. The CDR3 covers 16 residues. The DNA for the CDR3 is TGTGCCAGCAGCTTAGGTTTGCGGGCTGCCTACAATGAGCAGTTCTTC. The encoded protein is CASSLGLRAAYNEQFF.

On this clone: Other DNA variants within this sample encode the same CDR3. The CDR3 coding sequence is TGTGCCAGTAGTATAGACCGGGGAAGAGGTTACGGCTACACCTTC. Translation gives CASSIDRGRGYGYTF. This sequence joins TRBV19 and TRBJ1-2; D unresolved. V lost 0 bases, J lost 8 bases, and 16 bases lay in between. Germline V gives CDR1 LNHDA, CDR2 SQIVND (reference sequence). CDR3 length: 15 amino acids. The full variable domain, with the rest looked up from reference TRBV19 and TRBJ1-2, is DGGITQSPKYLFRKEGQNVTLSCEQNLNHDAMYWYRQDPGQGLRLIYYSQIVNDFQKGDIAEGYSVSREKKESFPLTVTSAQKNPTAFYLCASSIDRGRGYGYTFGSGTRLTVV.

The rearrangement uses TRBV2 and TRBJ1-1, with D unclear. This CDR3 is 13 amino acids long. CDR1 is SNHLY, CDR2 FYNNEI, per germline. Trimming took off 5 bases at V and 6 bases at J, with 13 bases between the two ends. CDR3 sequence: CASSSLQIAEAFF. Written as DNA, the CDR3 is TGTGCCAGCAGTTCATTACAAATCGCTGAAGCTTTCTTT.

The chain joins TRBV6-1 to TRBJ2-7; D tentatively reads TRBD1 or TRBD2 (5 bases each). The CDR3 has 13 amino acids. Germline V gene lookup returns CDR1 MNHNS and CDR2 SASEGT. Trimming removed 2 bases from V and 7 bases from J, with 12 bases in between. In nucleotides, the CDR3 is TGTGCCAGCAGTGAATACCAGGGAGAGGAGCAGTACTTC. Translated, it gives CASSEYQGEEQYF.

V is TRBV6-5 and J is TRBJ2-7; the D is unclear. Germline CDR1 reads MNHEY; CDR2 reads SVGAGI. The ends were cut back, 7 bases at V and 0 bases at J, with 16 bases in the middle. CDR3 size: 15 residues. CDR3 in amino acids: CASIMDLPSSYEQYF. The CDR3 bases are TGTGCCAGCATTATGGACCTACCGAGCTCCTACGAGCAGTACTTC.

A note on this clone: A read error may produce the germline difference seen at one junction end. The rearrangement uses TRBV28 and TRBJ2-3; 12 bases agree with TRBD2. The V gene's germline CDR1 is MDHEN and CDR2 SYDVKM. The CDR3 runs to 18 residues. The CDR3 DNA reads TGTGCCAGCAGCTTATGGCGCGGACTAGCGGGGAGCACAGATACGCAGTATTTT. Its protein product is CASSLWRGLAGSTDTQYF.

The chain links TRBV11-3 to TRBJ2-5, with D perhaps matching TRBD2 (7 bases). Germline-derived CDR1 and CDR2 are SGHNT and YENEEA. The CDR3 contains 14 residues. With 5 bases removed from V and 3 bases from J, the gap between germline ends came to 13 bases. CDR3 DNA: TGTGCCAGCAGCCTAGGGGGGGCTAAAGAGACCCAGTACTTC. Its translation is CASSLGGAKETQYF. Complete variable domain (other parts from reference TRBV11-3 and TRBJ2-5): EAGVVQSPRYKIIEKKQPVAFWCNPISGHNTLYWYLQNLGQGPELLIRYENEEAVDDSQLPKDRFSAERLKGVDSTLKIQPAELGDSAVYLCASSLGGAKETQYFGPGTRLLVL.

The chain carries TRBV5-6 and TRBJ2-5, with 8 bases aligning to TRBD2. The ends lost 1 base at V and 3 bases at J; junction bases unmatched: 5. CDR3 length: 15 amino acids. Germline lookup yields CDR1 SGHDT and CDR2 YYEEEE. CDR3 sequence (DNA): TGTGCCAGCAGCTTGATAGGGACTAGAGAAGAGACCCAGTACTTC. This gives the protein CASSLIGTREETQYF.

This chain connects TRBV7-9 to TRBJ1-1, with a tentative D call TRBD1 (5 bases). Trimming cost V 3 bases and J 4 bases, with 9 bases left between them. The CDR3 length is 13 residues. Per germline, CDR1 SEHNR and CDR2 FQNEAQ (reference sequence). The chain's CDR3 is CASSFSGSTEAFF. The CDR3, as DNA: TGTGCCAGCAGCTTTTCAGGGAGCACTGAAGCTTTCTTT.

The chain employs TRBV5-6 and TRBJ1-5, with 7 positions matching TRBD1. After removal of 4 bases from V and 3 bases from J, the junction contained 7 bases not matched to a gene. In germline, CDR1 is SGHDT, CDR2 YYEEEE. The CDR3 length is 15 residues. CDR3 residues: CASSIRDRFNQPQHF. For the CDR3, the DNA is TGTGCCAGCAGCATCCGGGACAGATTCAATCAGCCCCAGCATTTT.

This clone was observed a few times. The J gene is TRBJ1-1, the V gene TRBV7-2; D gene ambiguous. V lost 1 base and J 3 bases, leaving 9 bases between the germline ends. The CDR3 contains 14 residues. Germline CDR1 is SGHTA and CDR2 is FQGNSA. The DNA of the CDR3 is TGTGCCAGCAGCTTAGGGTCTTGGGACACTGAAGCTTTCTTT. It codes for CASSLGSWDTEAFF.

About this clone: This sample includes further DNA sequences coding for the same CDR3. This rearrangement joins TRBV28 to TRBJ2-4, with a possible D match to TRBD1 (6 bases). The V end lost 2 bases, the J end lost 0 bases, and 11 bases lay between the germline ends. Germline CDR1 MDHEN, CDR2 SYDVKM. The CDR3 loop spans 16 amino acids. CDR3 sequence reads: CASSLGGQLAKNIQYF. Here the CDR3 DNA reads TGTGCCAGCAGTTTAGGAGGACAGTTAGCCAAAAACATTCAGTACTTC. Supplemented by reference TRBV28 and TRBJ2-4, the full variable domain reads DVKVTQSSRYLVKRTGEKVFLECVQDMDHENMFWYRQDPGLGLRLIYFSYDVKMKEKGDIPEGYSVSREKKERFSLILESASTNQTSMYLCASSLGGQLAKNIQYFGAGTRLSVL.

The chain joins TRBV6-6 to TRBJ2-2; 11 bases line up with TRBD1. CDR1 and CDR2 from the germline V gene are MNHNY and SVGAGI (reference sequence). The CDR3 length is 16 residues. Trimming took 5 bases from V and 0 from J; bases not matched to a gene: 2. CDR3 sequence: CASSPGQGANTGELFF. The CDR3 nucleotides are TGTGCCAGCAGTCCGGGACAGGGGGCGAACACCGGGGAGCTGTTTTTT.

The rearrangement uses TRBV5-5 and TRBJ1-2; a possible D gene is TRBD1 (5 bases). The CDR3 length is 15 residues. The germline gives CDR1 SGHKS, CDR2 YYEKEE (reference sequence). Trimming stripped 4 bases from V and 5 bases from J, with 18 bases between. For the CDR3, the DNA is TGTGCCAGCAGCCCCCTCGGGACGGCAGTTTATGGCTACACCTTC. This codes for CASSPLGTAVYGYTF.

CDR3 DNA sequence: TGTGCCATCAGTCAGGACGGTAGCAATCAGCCCCAGCATTTT. Its translation is CAISQDGSNQPQHF. The rearrangement links TRBV10-3 to TRBJ1-5, with D unclear. Trimming pared 5 bases from V and 0 bases from J, leaving 8 bases between. From germline, CDR1 is ENHRY and CDR2 SYGVKD. The CDR3 runs to 14 residues.